One and the same sample provided the 3 T cell receptor beta chains below, sequenced in a study of blood T cells in healthy people across ages. Alongside a J-beta primer mix, a sample-barcoded 5' primer served in a second PCR lasting roughly 7 to 12 cycles. TCRdb itself ran the 5' RACE reads through MiXCR, one entry per CDR3 protein. The sample carries about 1,500,000 distinct CDR3 sequences, 28% recorded once. The sample taken for sequencing was blood. The origin of the receptors is a woman aged 25 to 39 in good health.

This clonotype was seen many times. The J gene is TRBJ1-1, the V gene TRBV29-1, with unresolved D. Germline CDR1 reads SQVTM; CDR2 reads ANQGSEA. Trimming pared 6 bases from V and 6 bases from J, leaving 11 bases between. CDR3 length: 11 residues. The DNA of the CDR3 is TGCAGCGTCACCCAAGGCGCTGAAGCTTTCTTT. It specifies CSVTQGAEAFF.

This clonotype came up a few times. The chain joins TRBV6-5 to TRBJ2-2; D may be TRBD1 or TRBD2 (5 bases each). The CDR3 is 14 residues long. CDR1 MNHEY and CDR2 SVGAGI come from the germline V gene. V was pared by 0 bases and J by 5 bases, with 7 bases between. CDR3 sequence (DNA): TGTGCCAGCAGTTACTCGAGGGGTACCGGGGAGCTGTTTTTT. It codes for CASSYSRGTGELFF.

The rearrangement uses TRBV11-2 and TRBJ2-1; TRBD2 is a possible D gene (5 bases). The germline V and J ends were trimmed by 5 bases and 5 bases, with 16 bases remaining between them. The V gene's germline CDR1 is SGHAT and CDR2 FQNNGV. CDR3 length equals 15 residues. CDR3 protein: CASSLIRGKHNEQFF. CDR3 bases: TGTGCCAGCAGCCTCATACGAGGGAAACACAATGAGCAGTTCTTC. Based on the CDR3 plus reference TRBV11-2 and TRBJ2-1, the full variable domain is EAGVAQSPRYKIIEKRQSVAFWCNPISGHATLYWYQQILGQGPKLLIQFQNNGVVDDSQLPKDRFSAERLKGVDSTLKIQPAKLEDSAVYLCASSLIRGKHNEQFFGPGTRLTVL.